This T cell receptor (beta chain) derives from a study of blood T cell repertoires in COVID-19 (dated by TCRdb to 2020 to 2022). The study in broad terms: Samples covering the acute and convalescent phases of COVID-19 were provided by collaborators in the United States, Italy and Spain. Subjects who had been exposed to COVID-19, were actively infected with it, or had recovered from it provided the deeply sampled blood TCRbeta repertoires that made up the dataset. The sample metadata nearly always contained a de-identified subject ID, COVID-19 status, age in years and sex. Samples came from the ongoing ImmuneRACE study (first 160 participants) plus 1,254 subjects from 6 global collaborators. The prospective study material was composed of cDNA or gDNA derived from T cells, B-cell-depleted T cells, or PBMCs. The repertoires were released in a freely available public database intended as a resource for research on the immune response to SARS-CoV-2. Where available, HLA class I and class II types were taken from metadata supplied by the sample provider and were not determined by assay-based typing. Beyond this particular receptor, the publication reports: Clinical and demographic metadata were provided uncurated, with the amount varying by source and participant.

Enrolling through a virtual design, the prospective study's participants ranged in age from roughly 18 to 95 years and lived across roughly 24 United States geographic areas. To assign participants to cohorts, the prospective study relied on clinical history that participants themselves reported in a screening survey and a study questionnaire. Exposed participants were defined as having been in contact with someone with a PCR-confirmed or clinician-diagnosed COVID-19 case within 2 weeks of study entry. In the prospective study, mobile phlebotomists collected whole blood, serum and a nasopharyngeal or oropharyngeal swab from each participant. Additional blood draws and questionnaires over an approximately two-month period could optionally be provided by prospective study participants. Prospective study blood samples were shipped either frozen or at room temperature before DNA extraction. CDR1 is given as SGHDT and CDR2 as YYEEEE, both from the germline V gene. The cysteine opens and the phenylalanine closes a CDR3 of 16 amino acids. The read is trimmed to its CDR3 DNA, 48 bases read in frame from base 1. Deletion took 1 base off V and 4 bases off J, with a span of 17 bases between the germline ends.

TCRbeta CDR3 regions were amplified from genomic DNA using the immunoSEQ Assay, a bias-controlled multiplex PCR. In the authors' own workflow: The number of nucleated cells in each sample was estimated from the amplification of reference gene primers within the assay. Sequence reads were collapsed and filtered to measure the absolute abundance of every unique TCRbeta CDR3 rearrangement. For each sample, productive Simpson clonality was calculated as the square root of Simpson's diversity index over productive rearrangements. TCRdb stores this immuneACCESS table with in-frame sequences only. Part of the clones is absent; in the studies checked, under half of the shortfall reflects unresolved V genes, and no reason is known for the rest. D and trimming were read from the DNA, whereas the V and J calls and clone size are those reported in that table. Recorded for this sample are about 320,000 clones; 85% to 95% of them occurred a single time. The top ten constitute about 4% of the sample.

This clone was seen a single time. Its antigen remains unidentified. No base-level quality is on record; no much larger clone is a single base apart. Sequencing was performed on PBMCs or T cells enriched from blood (not recorded which). This clonotype was obtained from a woman in her thirties who had been exposed to COVID-19. The chain is made from TRBV5-6 and TRBJ1-1; the D gene remains uncertain. This receptor carries the CDR3 CASSLPGLERSTEAFF. Read as DNA, the sequence is TGTGCCAGCAGCTTGCCTGGACTGGAGCGGAGCACTGAAGCTTTCTTT.